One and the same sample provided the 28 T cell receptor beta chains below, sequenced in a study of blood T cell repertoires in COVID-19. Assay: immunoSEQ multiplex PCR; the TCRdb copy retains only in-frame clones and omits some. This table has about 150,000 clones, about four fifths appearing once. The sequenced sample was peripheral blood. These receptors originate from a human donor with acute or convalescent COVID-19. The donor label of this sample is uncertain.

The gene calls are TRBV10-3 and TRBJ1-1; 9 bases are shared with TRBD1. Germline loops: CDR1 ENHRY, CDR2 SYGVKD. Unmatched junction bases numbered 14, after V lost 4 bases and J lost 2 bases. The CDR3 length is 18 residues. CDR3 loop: CAISGILSRQGVNTEAFF. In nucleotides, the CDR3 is TGTGCCATCAGTGGGATTCTTTCGCGACAGGGGGTAAACACTGAAGCTTTCTTT.

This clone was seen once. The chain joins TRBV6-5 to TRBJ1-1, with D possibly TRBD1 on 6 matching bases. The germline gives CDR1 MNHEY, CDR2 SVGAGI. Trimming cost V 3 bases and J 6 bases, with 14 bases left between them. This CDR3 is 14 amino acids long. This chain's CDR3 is CASSYRDTKAEAFF. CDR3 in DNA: TGTGCCAGCAGTTATAGGGACACCAAGGCTGAAGCTTTCTTT.

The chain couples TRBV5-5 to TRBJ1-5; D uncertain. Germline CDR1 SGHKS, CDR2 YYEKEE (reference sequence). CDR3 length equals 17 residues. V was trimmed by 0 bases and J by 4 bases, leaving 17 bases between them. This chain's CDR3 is CASSLAPRGRINQPQHF. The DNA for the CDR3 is TGTGCCAGCAGCTTGGCGCCCCGCGGCAGAATTAATCAGCCCCAGCATTTT.

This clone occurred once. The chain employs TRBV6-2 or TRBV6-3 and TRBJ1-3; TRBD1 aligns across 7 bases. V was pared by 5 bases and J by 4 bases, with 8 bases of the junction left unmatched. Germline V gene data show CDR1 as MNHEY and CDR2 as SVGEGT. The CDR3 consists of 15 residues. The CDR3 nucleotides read TGTGCCAGCAGTGACAGGGTCTTTGCCGGAAACACCATATATTTT. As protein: CASSDRVFAGNTIYF.

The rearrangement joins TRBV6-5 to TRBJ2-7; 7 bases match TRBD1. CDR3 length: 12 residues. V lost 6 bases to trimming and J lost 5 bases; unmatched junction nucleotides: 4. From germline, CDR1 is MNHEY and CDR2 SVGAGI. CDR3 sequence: CASSWTGDEQYV. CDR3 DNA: TGTGCCAGCAGCTGGACAGGCGACGAGCAGTACGTC.

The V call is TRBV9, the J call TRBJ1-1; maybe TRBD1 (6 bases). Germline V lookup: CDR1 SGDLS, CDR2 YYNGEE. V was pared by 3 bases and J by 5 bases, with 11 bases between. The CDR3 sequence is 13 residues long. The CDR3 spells CASSAGGGTEAFF. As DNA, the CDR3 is TGTGCCAGCAGCGCGGGAGGGGGGACTGAAGCTTTCTTT.

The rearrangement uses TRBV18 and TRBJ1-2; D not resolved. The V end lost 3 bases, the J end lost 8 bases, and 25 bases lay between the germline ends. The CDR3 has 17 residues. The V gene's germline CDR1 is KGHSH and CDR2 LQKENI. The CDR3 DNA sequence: TGTGCCAGCTCACCCCTAGTAGGACGGGCCGCGGGCGGCGGCTACACCTTC. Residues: CASSPLVGRAAGGGYTF.

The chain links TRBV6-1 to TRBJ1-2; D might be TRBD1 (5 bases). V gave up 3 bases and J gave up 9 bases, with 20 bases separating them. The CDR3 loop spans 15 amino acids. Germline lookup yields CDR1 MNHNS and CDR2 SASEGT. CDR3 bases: TGTGCCAGCAGTGAGGAAGGGGAGGTTGTTTGGCGCTACACCTTC. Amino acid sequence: CASSEEGEVVWRYTF.

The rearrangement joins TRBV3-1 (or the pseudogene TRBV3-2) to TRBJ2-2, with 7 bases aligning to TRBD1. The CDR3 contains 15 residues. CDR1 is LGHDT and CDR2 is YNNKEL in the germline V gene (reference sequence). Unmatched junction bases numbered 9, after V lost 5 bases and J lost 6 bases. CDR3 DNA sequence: TGTGCCAGCAGCGACAGGGTGGATAAGTCCGGGGAGCTGTTTTTT. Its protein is CASSDRVDKSGELFF.

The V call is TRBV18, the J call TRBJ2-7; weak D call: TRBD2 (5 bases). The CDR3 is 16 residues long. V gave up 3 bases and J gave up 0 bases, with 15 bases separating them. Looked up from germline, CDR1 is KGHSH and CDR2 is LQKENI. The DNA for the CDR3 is TGTGCCAGCTCACCGCTCGGGCGGAGGAGCTCCTACGAGCAGTACGTC. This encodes CASSPLGRRSSYEQYV.

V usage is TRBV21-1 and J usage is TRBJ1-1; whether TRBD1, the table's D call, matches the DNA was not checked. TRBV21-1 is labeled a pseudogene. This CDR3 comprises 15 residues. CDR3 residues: CASSKRGQGGTEAFF. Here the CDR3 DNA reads TGTGCCAGCAGCAAACGGGGACAGGGAGGTACTGAAGCTTTCTTT.

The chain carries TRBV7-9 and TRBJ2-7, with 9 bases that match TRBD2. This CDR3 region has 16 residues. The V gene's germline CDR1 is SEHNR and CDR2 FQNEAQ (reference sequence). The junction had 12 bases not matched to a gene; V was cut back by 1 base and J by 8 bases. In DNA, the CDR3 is TGTGCCAGCAGCTTAGGACCCGGGACTAGCCCCTATCAGCAGTACTTC. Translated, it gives CASSLGPGTSPYQQYF.

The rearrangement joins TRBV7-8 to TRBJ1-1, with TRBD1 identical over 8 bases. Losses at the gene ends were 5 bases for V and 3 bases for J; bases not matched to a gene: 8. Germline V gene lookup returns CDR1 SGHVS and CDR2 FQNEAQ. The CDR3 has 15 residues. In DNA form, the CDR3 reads TGTGCCAGCAGCCCTGGACAGGGAAGACACACTGAAGCTTTCTTT. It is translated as CASSPGQGRHTEAFF.

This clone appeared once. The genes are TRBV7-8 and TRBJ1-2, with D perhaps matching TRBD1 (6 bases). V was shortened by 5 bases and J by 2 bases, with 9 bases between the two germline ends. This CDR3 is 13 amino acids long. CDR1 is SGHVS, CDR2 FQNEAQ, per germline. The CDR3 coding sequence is TGTGCCAGCAGCCCCACAGGGAACTATGGCTACACCTTC. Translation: CASSPTGNYGYTF.

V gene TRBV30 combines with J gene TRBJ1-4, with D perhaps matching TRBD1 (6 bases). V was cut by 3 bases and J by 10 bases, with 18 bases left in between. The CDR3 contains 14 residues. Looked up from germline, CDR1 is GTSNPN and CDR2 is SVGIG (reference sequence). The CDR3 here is CAWSPQGPRGKLFF. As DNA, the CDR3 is TGTGCCTGGAGCCCCCAGGGGCCTCGGGGAAAACTGTTTTTT. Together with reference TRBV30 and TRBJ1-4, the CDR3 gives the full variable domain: SQTIHQWPATLVQPVGSPLSLECTVEGTSNPNLYWYRQAAGRGLQLLFYSVGIGQISSEVPQNLSASRPQDRQFILSSKKLLLSDSGFYLCAWSPQGPRGKLFFGSGTQLSVL.

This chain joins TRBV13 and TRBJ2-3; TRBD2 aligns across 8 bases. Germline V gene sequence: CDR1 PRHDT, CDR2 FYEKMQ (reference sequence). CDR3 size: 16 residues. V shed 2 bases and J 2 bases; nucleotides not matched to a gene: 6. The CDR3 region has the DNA TGTGCCAGCAGCTTATTGGAGCGGGGGATCACAGATACGCAGTATTTT. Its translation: CASSLLERGITDTQYF.

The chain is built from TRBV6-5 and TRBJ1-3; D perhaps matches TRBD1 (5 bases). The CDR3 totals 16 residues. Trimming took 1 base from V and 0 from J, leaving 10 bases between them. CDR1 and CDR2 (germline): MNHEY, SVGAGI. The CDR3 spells CASSYFQGYSGNTIYF. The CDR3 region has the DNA TGTGCCAGCAGTTACTTCCAGGGCTACTCTGGAAACACCATATATTTT.

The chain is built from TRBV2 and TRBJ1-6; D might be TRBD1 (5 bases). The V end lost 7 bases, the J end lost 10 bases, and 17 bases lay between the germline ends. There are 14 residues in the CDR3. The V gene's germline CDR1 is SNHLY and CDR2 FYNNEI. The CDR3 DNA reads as TGTGCCAGCATACAGGCAGAGGTTGGGTCACCCCTCCACTTT. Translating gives CASIQAEVGSPLHF.

For the CDR3, the DNA is TGTGCCACCAGCCCCGGGGGGGACAGTGGCTACACCTTC. Translated, it gives CATSPGGDSGYTF. This chain joins TRBV15 and TRBJ1-2, with TRBD1 matching over 7 bases. Germline-derived CDR1 and CDR2 are LNHNV and YYDKDF (reference sequence). The V segment lost 5 bases and the J segment 7 bases; nucleotides outside the gene matches: 7. This CDR3 is built from 13 residues.

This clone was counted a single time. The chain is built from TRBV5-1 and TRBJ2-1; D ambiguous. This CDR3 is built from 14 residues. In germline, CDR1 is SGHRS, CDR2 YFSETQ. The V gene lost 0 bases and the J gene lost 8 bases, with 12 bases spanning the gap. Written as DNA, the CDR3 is TGCGCCAGCAGCTTGGGACTGATAAAGGATGAGCAGTTCTTC. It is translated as CASSLGLIKDEQFF.

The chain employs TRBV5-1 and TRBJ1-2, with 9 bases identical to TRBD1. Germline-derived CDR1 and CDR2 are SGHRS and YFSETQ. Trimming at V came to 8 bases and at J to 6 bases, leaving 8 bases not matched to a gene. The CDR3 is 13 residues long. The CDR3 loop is CASTPGQGNGYTF. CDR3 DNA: TGCGCCAGTACCCCGGGACAGGGAAATGGCTACACCTTC. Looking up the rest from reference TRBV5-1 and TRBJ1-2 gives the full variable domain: KAGVTQTPRYLIKTRGQQVTLSCSPISGHRSVSWYQQTPGQGLQFLFEYFSETQRNKGNFPGRFSGRQFSNSRSEMNVSTLELGDSALYLCASTPGQGNGYTFGSGTRLTVV.

CDR3 nucleotide sequence: TGTGCCAGCAGCTCGACTAGCGGGGGGGACCACACAGATACGCAGTATTTT. Its translation: CASSSTSGGDHTDTQYF. The rearrangement uses TRBV7-9 and TRBJ2-3; 14 bases fit TRBD2. After removal of 4 bases from V and 2 bases from J, the junction contained 5 bases not matched to a gene. The CDR3 is 17 amino acids. Per germline, CDR1 SEHNR and CDR2 FQNEAQ (reference sequence).

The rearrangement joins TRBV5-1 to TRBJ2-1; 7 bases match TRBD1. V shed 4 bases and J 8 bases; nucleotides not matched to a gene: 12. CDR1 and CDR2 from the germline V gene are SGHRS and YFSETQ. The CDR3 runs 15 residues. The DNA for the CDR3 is TGCGCCAGCAGCCAACAGAACCGACAGGGCGATGAGCAGTTCTTC. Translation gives CASSQQNRQGDEQFF. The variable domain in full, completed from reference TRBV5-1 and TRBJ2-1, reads KAGVTQTPRYLIKTRGQQVTLSCSPISGHRSVSWYQQTPGQGLQFLFEYFSETQRNKGNFPGRFSGRQFSNSRSEMNVSTLELGDSALYLCASSQQNRQGDEQFFGPGTRLTVL.

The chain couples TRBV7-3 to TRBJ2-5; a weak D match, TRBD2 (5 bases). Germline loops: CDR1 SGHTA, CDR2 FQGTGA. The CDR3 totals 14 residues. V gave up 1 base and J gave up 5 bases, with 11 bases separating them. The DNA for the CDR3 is TGTGCCAGCAGCTTAAGGGGAGTAGGGGAGACCCAGTACTTC. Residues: CASSLRGVGETQYF.

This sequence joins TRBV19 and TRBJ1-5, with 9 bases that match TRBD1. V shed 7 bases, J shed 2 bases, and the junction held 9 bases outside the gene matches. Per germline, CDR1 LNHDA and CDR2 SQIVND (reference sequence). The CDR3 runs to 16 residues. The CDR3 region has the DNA TGTGCCAGTACCGGAGGACAGGGGAGAGGCAATCAGCCCCAGCATTTT. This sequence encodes CASTGGQGRGNQPQHF.

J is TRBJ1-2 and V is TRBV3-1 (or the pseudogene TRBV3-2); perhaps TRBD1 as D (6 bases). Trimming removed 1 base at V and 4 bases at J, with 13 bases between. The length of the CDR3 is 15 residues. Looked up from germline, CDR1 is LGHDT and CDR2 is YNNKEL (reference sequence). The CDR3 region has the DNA TGTGCCAGCAGCCAAGGTTTCGGACAGTCCTATGGCTACACCTTC. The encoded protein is CASSQGFGQSYGYTF.

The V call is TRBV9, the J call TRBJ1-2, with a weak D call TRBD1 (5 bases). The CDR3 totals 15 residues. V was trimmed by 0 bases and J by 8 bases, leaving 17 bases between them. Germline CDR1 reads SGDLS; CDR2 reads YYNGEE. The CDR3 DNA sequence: TGTGCCAGCAGCGTAGGGTTAGGGGTTGGTTGGGGCTACACCTTC. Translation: CASSVGLGVGWGYTF.

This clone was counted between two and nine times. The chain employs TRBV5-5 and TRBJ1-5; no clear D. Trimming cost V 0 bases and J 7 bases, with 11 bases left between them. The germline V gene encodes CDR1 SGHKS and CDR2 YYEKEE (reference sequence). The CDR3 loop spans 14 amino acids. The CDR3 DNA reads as TGTGCCAGCAGCTTGGGCGAAACGGGGCAGCCCCAGCATTTT. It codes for CASSLGETGQPQHF.